This TCR beta chain is from a study of cytomegalovirus exposure and HLA in healthy donors. V trimming: 2 bases; J trimming: 5 bases; junction bases outside the gene matches: 9. CDR3 length: 15 amino acids. CDR1 MNHEY and CDR2 SVGAGI come from the germline V gene. The PCR ran on 60 Vbeta and 13 Jbeta primers. The method was immunoSEQ multiplex PCR; TCRdb's version includes in-frame clones alone and lacks a portion of them. The sample lists approximately 100,000 clones; 80% were seen once. V usage is TRBV6-5 and J usage is TRBJ2-7; 7 bases are a match to TRBD1. The sample comprised PBMCs. This sequence originates from a man between 18 and 29 years old in good health and CMV-seronegative. The CDR3 spells CASSYQGVGVNEQYF. The CDR3 DNA sequence: TGTGCCAGCAGTTACCAGGGGGTGGGGGTCAACGAGCAGTACTTC.